A single sample is the source of the 2 T cell receptor beta chains below, sequenced in a study of cytomegalovirus exposure and HLA in healthy donors. TCRdb's copy holds only in-frame clones and misses some; the assay was immunoSEQ multiplex PCR. The sample includes about 220,000 clones, over 70% of them seen just once. The sequenced material came from PBMCs. These TCRs come from a woman aged 25 to 45 in good health and CMV-seropositive.

The genes are TRBV12-5 and TRBJ2-7; D gene unclear. This CDR3 region has 13 residues. Germline V lookup: CDR1 LGHNT, CDR2 FRNRAP. V dropped 0 bases and J dropped 7 bases, with 10 bases sitting between them. The CDR3 reads CASGLVGVGEQYF. Here the CDR3 DNA reads TGTGCTAGTGGTTTGGTAGGTGTTGGAGAGCAGTACTTC.

The rearrangement links TRBV29-1 to TRBJ1-5; no firm D call. The germline V gene encodes CDR1 SQVTM and CDR2 ANQGSEA. The CDR3 length is 16 residues. Trimming took 7 bases from V and 0 from J, leaving 19 bases between them. The CDR3: CSATWGSPDSNQPQHF. CDR3 sequence (DNA): TGCAGCGCCACGTGGGGTTCCCCCGATAGCAATCAGCCCCAGCATTTT. Full variable domain (rest looked up from reference TRBV29-1 and TRBJ1-5): SAVISQKPSRDICQRGTSLTIQCQVDSQVTMMFWYRQQPGQSLTLIATANQGSEATYESGFVIDKFPISRPNLTFSTLTVSNMSPEDSSIYLCSATWGSPDSNQPQHFGDGTRLSIL.